Presented here are 8 T cell receptor beta chains from one specimen sequenced in a study of follicular helper T cells after annual influenza vaccination. The time point: 2014-2015 season, pre-vaccination. Sequenced by immunoSEQ multiplex PCR; TCRdb stores in-frame clones only, minus some. The sample has approximately 11,000 clones; roughly 86% are singletons. The sample consisted of CXCR5- memory CD4+ T cells sorted from blood, taken on the day of influenza vaccination. The receptors originated from an adult who received the influenza vaccine.

The gene calls are TRBV10-3 and TRBJ2-3; D is possibly TRBD2 (5 bases). The ends were cut back, 0 bases at V and 8 bases at J, with 18 bases in the middle. The CDR3 is 16 residues long. Germline V gives CDR1 ENHRY, CDR2 SYGVKD. DNA for the CDR3: TGTGCCATCAGTGAGTCGCCTAGCCGGACCCGGGGTACGCAGTATTTT. This translates into CAISESPSRTRGTQYF.

The chain uses TRBV19 and TRBJ1-1; possibly TRBD1 for D (5 bases). Looked up from germline, CDR1 is LNHDA and CDR2 is SQIVND (reference sequence). The CDR3 contains 13 residues. The germline V and J ends were trimmed by 7 bases and 2 bases, with 11 bases remaining between them. CDR3 residues: CASTLRGNTEAFF. The CDR3 DNA follows: TGTGCCAGTACCTTAAGGGGAAACACTGAAGCTTTCTTT.

This clone has more than one count but fewer than ten. The V call is TRBV6-1, the J call TRBJ1-5, with D unclear. There are 12 residues in the CDR3. The V end lost 6 bases, the J end lost 6 bases, and 9 bases lay between the germline ends. The germline gives CDR1 MNHNS, CDR2 SASEGT. CDR3: CASSAGSQPQHF. The CDR3 bases are TGTGCCAGCAGCGCCGGGAGTCAGCCCCAGCATTTT.

The chain employs TRBV19 and TRBJ2-3, with D maybe TRBD1 (6 bases). Germline CDR1 and CDR2: LNHDA and SQIVND (reference sequence). Trimming removed 8 bases from V and 1 base from J, with 22 bases in between. This CDR3 contains 17 residues. Here the CDR3 DNA reads TGTGCCAGTCCCCCCCCGGGGACACCTCAACGCACAGATACGCAGTATTTT. This sequence encodes CASPPPGTPQRTDTQYF.

The rearrangement links TRBV29-1 to TRBJ2-7; weak D call: TRBD1 (6 bases). The CDR3 loop spans 12 amino acids. From germline, CDR1 is SQVTM and CDR2 ANQGSEA. Trimming removed 6 bases from V and 0 bases from J, with 9 bases in between. CDR3 nucleotides: TGCAGCGTGAGGGGGAGCTCCTACGAGCAGTACTTC. Protein sequence: CSVRGSSYEQYF.

This chain uses TRBV18 with TRBJ2-5, with D unclear. Germline V gives CDR1 KGHSH, CDR2 LQKENI. V shed 3 bases and J shed 3 bases, with 8 bases lying between them. CDR3 size: 13 residues. The CDR3 sequence is CASSPTTEETQYF. For the CDR3, the DNA is TGTGCCAGCTCACCTACTACGGAAGAGACCCAGTACTTC.

This chain links TRBV5-4 with TRBJ2-3; 12 nucleotides align to TRBD2. Germline lookup yields CDR1 SGHNT and CDR2 YYREEE (reference sequence). The trim removed 5 bases at V and 1 base at J, leaving 2 bases unmatched. The CDR3 sequence is 15 residues long. CDR3 protein: CASSRTSGGTDTQYF. The CDR3 coding sequence is TGTGCCAGCAGTCGGACTAGCGGGGGCACAGATACGCAGTATTTT.

The CDR3 region is CASSTQRGETQYF. The CDR3 DNA sequence: TGTGCCAGCAGCACACAGCGGGGCGAGACCCAGTACTTC. The chain employs TRBV7-6 and TRBJ2-5; TRBD2 agrees at 7 bases. CDR1 and CDR2 (germline): SGHVS, FNYEAQ. Unmatched junction bases numbered 5, after V lost 5 bases and J lost 5 bases. This CDR3 is 13 amino acids long.